The rows below give T cell receptor beta chains drawn from one sample of a study of cytomegalovirus exposure and HLA in healthy donors. Sequencing was performed with immunoSEQ multiplex PCR; in TCRdb, only in-frame clones are kept and a portion is missing. The sample lists some 160,000 clones, around three quarters occurring once. Sequencing was carried out using PBMCs. The receptors here all came from a man aged 35 to 55 in good health and CMV-seronegative. The CDR3 runs from the conserved cysteine through the conserved F or W. Each record gives: D gene, J gene, V gene, clone size, CDR3 DNA, CDR3 protein. D genes are given only for firm matches. Not all rows give a size; the values are once, few, many and, for expanded clones, a class.

D gene: .
J gene: TRBJ2-7
V gene: TRBV6-6
clone size: .
CDR3 DNA: TGTGCCAGCAGGGAGAACTACGAGCAGTACTTC
CDR3 protein: CASRENYEQYF

D gene: .
J gene: TRBJ1-3
V gene: TRBV7-2
clone size: .
CDR3 DNA: TGTGCCAGCAGCCTTAGTTCGTTATCTGGAAACACCATATATTTT
CDR3 protein: CASSLSSLSGNTIYF

D gene: .
J gene: TRBJ1-1
V gene: TRBV4-1
clone size: .
CDR3 DNA: TGCGCCAGCCGTCCGGTAGGGACTAGGGAGAGGAACACTGAAGCTTTCTTT
CDR3 protein: CASRPVGTRERNTEAFF

D gene: TRBD2
J gene: TRBJ2-1
V gene: TRBV4-1
clone size: .
CDR3 DNA: TGCGCCAGCAGCCAAGGAGCTAGCGGGATGGGGGATGAGCAGTTCTTC
CDR3 protein: CASSQGASGMGDEQFF

D gene: TRBD1
J gene: TRBJ1-2
V gene: TRBV4-2
clone size: .
CDR3 DNA: TGTGCCAGCAGCCAGCTTTGGACAGGCCGTGACTATGGCTACACCTTC
CDR3 protein: CASSQLWTGRDYGYTF

D gene: TRBD1
J gene: TRBJ2-1
V gene: TRBV5-1
clone size: .
CDR3 DNA: TGCGCCAGCAGCCTTTACGGGGACAGCTCCTACAATGAGCAGTTCTTC
CDR3 protein: CASSLYGDSSYNEQFF

D gene: .
J gene: TRBJ1-2
V gene: TRBV30
clone size: .
CDR3 DNA: TGTGCCTGGAGCGAGTTCCCGTCCTATGGCTACACCTTC
CDR3 protein: CAWSEFPSYGYTF

D gene: TRBD1
J gene: TRBJ1-5
V gene: TRBV4-3
clone size: once
CDR3 DNA: TGCGCCAGCAGCCGGACACTCAGGGGGTCGGGGTATGGCAATCAGCCCCAGCATTTT
CDR3 protein: CASSRTLRGSGYGNQPQHF

D gene: TRBD1
J gene: TRBJ1-2
V gene: TRBV19
clone size: .
CDR3 DNA: TGTGCCAGTAGTACTCGGACAGGACCCCTCTATGGCTACACCTTC
CDR3 protein: CASSTRTGPLYGYTF

D gene: TRBD2
J gene: TRBJ2-7
V gene: TRBV2
clone size: .
CDR3 DNA: TGTGCCAGCAGGTTACGGGCTAGCGGCTCCTACGAGCAGTACTTC
CDR3 protein: CASRLRASGSYEQYF

D gene: .
J gene: TRBJ1-2
V gene: TRBV4-1
clone size: .
CDR3 DNA: TGCGCCAGCAGCCGAGACGTTACTCTTAACTATGGCTACACCTTC
CDR3 protein: CASSRDVTLNYGYTF

D gene: TRBD2
J gene: TRBJ2-3
V gene: TRBV7-9
clone size: few
CDR3 DNA: TGTGCCAGCAGCTTATTCCCGGGAGGCATGACAGATACGCAGTATTTT
CDR3 protein: CASSLFPGGMTDTQYF

D gene: TRBD1
J gene: TRBJ2-1
V gene: TRBV6-5
clone size: .
CDR3 DNA: TGTGCCAGCAGCGGCGCGGACAGGGCCTACAATGAGCAGTTCTTC
CDR3 protein: CASSGADRAYNEQFF

D gene: TRBD1
J gene: TRBJ2-7
V gene: TRBV5-6
clone size: .
CDR3 DNA: TGTGCCAGCAGCCCTGACAGGGGGTCCTACGAGCAGTACTTC
CDR3 protein: CASSPDRGSYEQYF

D gene: .
J gene: TRBJ2-1
V gene: TRBV18
clone size: .
CDR3 DNA: TGTGCCAGCTCGCAGGAGAGACTAGGTGTCAATGAGCAGTTCTTC
CDR3 protein: CASSQERLGVNEQFF

D gene: TRBD1
J gene: TRBJ2-7
V gene: TRBV7-9
clone size: .
CDR3 DNA: TGTGCCAGCAGCTTAGGACAGGGTTTCAACGAGCAGTACTTC
CDR3 protein: CASSLGQGFNEQYF

D gene: TRBD2
J gene: TRBJ2-1
V gene: TRBV7-2
clone size: .
CDR3 DNA: TGTGCCAGCAGCCTTACTAGCGGGGGAATCAATGAGCAGTTCTTC
CDR3 protein: CASSLTSGGINEQFF

D gene: .
J gene: TRBJ2-1
V gene: TRBV7-3
clone size: .
CDR3 DNA: TGTGCCAGCAGCTTAACGGCAGGCGGGAATGAGCAGTTCTTC
CDR3 protein: CASSLTAGGNEQFF

D gene: TRBD1
J gene: TRBJ2-3
V gene: TRBV12-5
clone size: few
CDR3 DNA: TGTGCTAGTGGTGCAACCGGGACAGGTTCCCACGATACGCAGTATTTT
CDR3 protein: CASGATGTGSHDTQYF

D gene: .
J gene: TRBJ1-3
V gene: TRBV4-1
clone size: .
CDR3 DNA: TGCGCCAGCAGCCAACCCGACAGGTATGGAAACACCATATATTTT
CDR3 protein: CASSQPDRYGNTIYF

D gene: .
J gene: TRBJ1-6
V gene: TRBV21-1
clone size: .
CDR3 DNA: TGTGCCAGCAGCAAAGAAATCTGGACAGGGGGTAATTCACCCCTCCACTTT
CDR3 protein: CASSKEIWTGGNSPLHF

D gene: .
J gene: TRBJ2-1
V gene: TRBV15
clone size: .
CDR3 DNA: TGTGCCACCAAATCCTCTCCGCGTAATGAGCAGTTCTTC
CDR3 protein: CATKSSPRNEQFF

D gene: .
J gene: TRBJ1-6
V gene: TRBV6-5
clone size: .
CDR3 DNA: TGTGCCAGCAGTTACCAACAGTCAAATTCACCCCTCCACTTT
CDR3 protein: CASSYQQSNSPLHF

D gene: TRBD1
J gene: TRBJ1-1
V gene: TRBV10-3
clone size: .
CDR3 DNA: TGTGCCAGTAAACAGGGGGAGGGGGGGTACACTGAAGCTTTCTTT
CDR3 protein: CASKQGEGGYTEAFF

D gene: TRBD2
J gene: TRBJ2-7
V gene: TRBV5-4
clone size: .
CDR3 DNA: TGTGCCAGCAGCCCGGACCTTGGCGCGGGAGGGCACGGCGAGCAGTACTTC
CDR3 protein: CASSPDLGAGGHGEQYF

D gene: .
J gene: TRBJ1-4
V gene: TRBV18
clone size: .
CDR3 DNA: TGTGCCAGCTCCCTATCAGGCGCAACTAATGAAAAACTGTTTTTT
CDR3 protein: CASSLSGATNEKLFF

D gene: TRBD1
J gene: TRBJ2-5
V gene: TRBV5-4
clone size: .
CDR3 DNA: TGTGCCAGCAGCGAAGGACAGGGGATCGGTTACTTC
CDR3 protein: CASSEGQGIGYF

D gene: TRBD1
J gene: TRBJ1-4
V gene: TRBV7-2
clone size: .
CDR3 DNA: TGTGCCAGCAGCCCAGGGGACAGGGGTAAAAATGAAAAACTGTTTTTT
CDR3 protein: CASSPGDRGKNEKLFF

D gene: .
J gene: TRBJ1-1
V gene: TRBV5-1
clone size: .
CDR3 DNA: TGCGCCAGCAGCTTGGAGGGACAGAACACTGAAGCTTTCTTT
CDR3 protein: CASSLEGQNTEAFF

D gene: TRBD1
J gene: TRBJ1-2
V gene: TRBV5-6
clone size: .
CDR3 DNA: TGTGCCAGCAGCTTGGAAAGGGGGCTGGGTGGCTACACCTTC
CDR3 protein: CASSLERGLGGYTF

D gene: .
J gene: TRBJ1-3
V gene: TRBV7-2
clone size: .
CDR3 DNA: TGTGCCAGCAGAGAGCCGCCTGGAAACACCATATATTTT
CDR3 protein: CASREPPGNTIYF

D gene: TRBD2
J gene: TRBJ2-7
V gene: TRBV4-1
clone size: .
CDR3 DNA: TGCGCCTGCAGCGGGGGACTCTACGAGCAGTACTTC
CDR3 protein: CACSGGLYEQYF

D gene: TRBD1
J gene: TRBJ2-5
V gene: TRBV5-4
clone size: .
CDR3 DNA: TGTGCCAGCAGCTACAGACAGGGCCCTCCGGAGACCCAGTACTTC
CDR3 protein: CASSYRQGPPETQYF

D gene: TRBD1
J gene: TRBJ1-5
V gene: TRBV7-9
clone size: few
CDR3 DNA: TGTGCCAGCAGCTTAGGAGGGGACAGGGGAGCGCGTCAGCCCCAGCATTTT
CDR3 protein: CASSLGGDRGARQPQHF

D gene: .
J gene: TRBJ2-5
V gene: TRBV7-6
clone size: .
CDR3 DNA: TGTGCCAGCAGCTTAGACCGAACACAAGAGACCCAGTACTTC
CDR3 protein: CASSLDRTQETQYF

D gene: TRBD2
J gene: TRBJ2-1
V gene: TRBV5-6
clone size: .
CDR3 DNA: TGTACCAGCAGCTTGGGAGGGTCAAAGTTCTTC
CDR3 protein: CTSSLGGSKFF

D gene: TRBD1
J gene: TRBJ1-2
V gene: TRBV7-2
clone size: .
CDR3 DNA: TGTGCCAGCAGCCTGGACAGGAGCTATGGCTACACCTTC
CDR3 protein: CASSLDRSYGYTF

D gene: TRBD1
J gene: TRBJ2-7
V gene: TRBV18
clone size: .
CDR3 DNA: TGTGCCAGCTCGTCCGGGACAGGGGGTACCTACGAGCAGTACTTC
CDR3 protein: CASSSGTGGTYEQYF

D gene: TRBD1
J gene: TRBJ2-7
V gene: TRBV5-4
clone size: .
CDR3 DNA: TGTGCCAGCAGCACACCCGGGACAGACACCTACGAGCAGTACTTC
CDR3 protein: CASSTPGTDTYEQYF

D gene: TRBD1
J gene: TRBJ2-1
V gene: TRBV5-1
clone size: .
CDR3 DNA: TGCGCCAGCAGCCTACGACAGGGAGCGCAGCAGTTCTTC
CDR3 protein: CASSLRQGAQQFF

D gene: .
J gene: TRBJ1-6
V gene: TRBV6-1
clone size: once
CDR3 DNA: TGTGCCAGCAGCCCCTGGGGGGGGAAGGAGTCACCCCTCCACTTT
CDR3 protein: CASSPWGGKESPLHF

D gene: .
J gene: TRBJ2-1
V gene: TRBV5-1
clone size: .
CDR3 DNA: TGCGCCAGCAGTCCTCCACAGAATGAGCAGTTCTTC
CDR3 protein: CASSPPQNEQFF

D gene: TRBD1
J gene: TRBJ2-1
V gene: TRBV29-1
clone size: .
CDR3 DNA: TGCAGCGGGGACAGGGGGCGGAATGAGCAGTTCTTC
CDR3 protein: CSGDRGRNEQFF

D gene: TRBD2
J gene: TRBJ2-7
V gene: TRBV4-2
clone size: .
CDR3 DNA: TGTGCCAGCAGCCAAGAAGTCGGGAGGGCTCCTAATTTC
CDR3 protein: CASSQEVGRAPNF

D gene: TRBD2
J gene: TRBJ2-3
V gene: TRBV4-2
clone size: once
CDR3 DNA: TGTGCCAGCAGCCAGTGGTCAGGAGCGGGGGGGCATGGAGATACGCAGTATTTT
CDR3 protein: CASSQWSGAGGHGDTQYF

D gene: TRBD2
J gene: TRBJ2-1
V gene: TRBV7-2
clone size: .
CDR3 DNA: TGTGCCAGCAGCCCGCAGTCAGGTCGACTAGCGGGGGGGCGGCAGTTCTTC
CDR3 protein: CASSPQSGRLAGGRQFF

D gene: TRBD2
J gene: TRBJ2-1
V gene: TRBV19
clone size: .
CDR3 DNA: TGTGCCAGTCGGCCCAGCGGGATTTACAATGAGCAGTTCTTC
CDR3 protein: CASRPSGIYNEQFF

D gene: TRBD2
J gene: TRBJ2-3
V gene: TRBV4-3
clone size: .
CDR3 DNA: TGCGCCAGCAGCCAAGATCGAAGTAGCGGGGGCCGACCCACAGATACGCAGTATTTT
CDR3 protein: CASSQDRSSGGRPTDTQYF

D gene: .
J gene: TRBJ1-6
V gene: TRBV14
clone size: .
CDR3 DNA: TGTGCCAGCAGCCAAGACAGCTATAATTCACCCCTCCACTTT
CDR3 protein: CASSQDSYNSPLHF

D gene: TRBD1
J gene: TRBJ2-7
V gene: TRBV27
clone size: .
CDR3 DNA: TGTGCCAGCAAACACTCACCGGGACAGGTTCCCTACGAGCAGTACTTC
CDR3 protein: CASKHSPGQVPYEQYF

D gene: .
J gene: TRBJ1-1
V gene: TRBV7-8
clone size: .
CDR3 DNA: TGTGCCAGCAGCTTAGCGGCAGGGGTGATGAACACTGAAGCTTTCTTT
CDR3 protein: CASSLAAGVMNTEAFF

D gene: .
J gene: TRBJ2-7
V gene: TRBV18
clone size: .
CDR3 DNA: TGTGCCAGCTCGTCCGCCGGGGAGGTAGAGCAGTACTTC
CDR3 protein: CASSSAGEVEQYF

D gene: TRBD1
J gene: TRBJ2-5
V gene: TRBV4-1
clone size: .
CDR3 DNA: TGCGCCAGCAGCCAAGAGGCCCGGGACAGGGAGGAAGAGACCCAGTACTTC
CDR3 protein: CASSQEARDREEETQYF

D gene: .
J gene: TRBJ1-1
V gene: TRBV20-1
clone size: .
CDR3 DNA: TGCAGTGCTAGACTTGACACTGAAGCTTTCTTT
CDR3 protein: CSARLDTEAFF

D gene: .
J gene: TRBJ1-1
V gene: TRBV6-1
clone size: .
CDR3 DNA: TGTGCCAGCATGTTAGGCGTCGGGGTGAACACTGAAGCTTTCTTT
CDR3 protein: CASMLGVGVNTEAFF